These T cell receptor beta chains were read from a single sample in a study of blood T cell repertoires in COVID-19. Method: immunoSEQ multiplex PCR; TCRdb's copy keeps in-frame clones and lacks some. The data contain about 88,000 clones, 70% to 90% of them singletons. Sequences were obtained from peripheral blood. These receptors came from a woman at least 80 years old with acute or convalescent COVID-19. Both conserved end residues are part of each CDR3. The D gene is left open where the match is weak. A row's size may be missing; if present it is once, few, many or a size class.

abundance,v_gene,d_gene,j_gene,CDR3nt,CDR3aa
-,TRBV28,TRBD2,TRBJ2-1,TGTGCCAGCAGTACTCCACATAGCGGGAGGGGCAATGAGCAGTTCTTC,CASSTPHSGRGNEQFF
-,TRBV7-3,TRBD1,TRBJ2-3,TGTGCCAGCAGCTTCGACCCGGGACAGGGCAGGGATACGCAGTATTTT,CASSFDPGQGRDTQYF
-,TRBV5-1,-,TRBJ2-1,TGCGCCAGCAGCTTGGGGCAGGGGCCGGAGTACAATGAGCAGTTCTTC,CASSLGQGPEYNEQFF
-,TRBV28,TRBD1,TRBJ2-7,TGTGCCAGCAGTTCCTCCGGACAGGGGCTCGACGAGCAGTACTTC,CASSSSGQGLDEQYF
-,TRBV18,-,TRBJ1-3,TGTGCCAGCTCACCGCAGGGGTATGGAAACACCATATATTTT,CASSPQGYGNTIYF
-,TRBV19,-,TRBJ2-3,TGTGCCAGTAGTATTTCCAGTACGCAGTATTTT,CASSISSTQYF
-,TRBV7-2,TRBD1,TRBJ2-2,TGTGCCAGCAGCTACCAGGGGGCAGGCACCGGGGAGCTGTTTTTT,CASSYQGAGTGELFF
-,TRBV12-5,-,TRBJ2-3,TGTGCTAGTGGCCTTAATACGCAGTATTTT,CASGLNTQYF
-,TRBV7-2,TRBD1,TRBJ2-7,TGTGCCAGCAGCCCTCTCGGCGGACAGGGGTTCTACGAGCAGTACTTC,CASSPLGGQGFYEQYF
once,TRBV12-3/TRBV12-4,-,TRBJ2-7,TGTGCCAGCAGTTTGACCCAGGGGGAGCAGTACTTC,CASSLTQGEQYF
-,TRBV18,-,TRBJ1-3,TGTGCCAGCTCACCAAGGCAACTATCTGGAAACACCATATATTTT,CASSPRQLSGNTIYF
-,TRBV4-3,-,TRBJ1-1,TGCGCCAGCAGCCGAGACCAGGGGAACACTGAAGCTTTCTTT,CASSRDQGNTEAFF
-,TRBV7-9,TRBD1,TRBJ2-7,TGTGCCAGCAGCTCGATCAACAGGGGTTCCTACGAGCAGTACTTC,CASSSINRGSYEQYF
-,TRBV6-2/TRBV6-3,TRBD1,TRBJ2-3,TGTGCCAGCAGCCAGGAAAGCGGTCAGGGGGACCTCACAGATACGCAGTATTTT,CASSQESGQGDLTDTQYF
once,TRBV6-1,-,TRBJ2-7,TGTGCCAGCAGTGAACTCAGGGGCTCGTACGAGCAGTACTTC,CASSELRGSYEQYF
-,TRBV28,-,TRBJ2-3,TGTGCCAGCAGTCCCTCGGGCACAGATACGCAGTATTTT,CASSPSGTDTQYF
-,TRBV28,TRBD1,TRBJ1-2,TGTGCCAGCAGATCCGGACAGGGGGCGAACTATGGCTACACCTTC,CASRSGQGANYGYTF
-,TRBV4-3,TRBD1,TRBJ1-3,TGCGCCAGCAGCCAGACAGGGCTTTTGGCTGGAAACACCATATATTTT,CASSQTGLLAGNTIYF
-,TRBV5-1,TRBD2,TRBJ2-3,TGCGCCAGCAGCTTAAGGACTAGCGACACAGATACGCAGTATTTT,CASSLRTSDTDTQYF
-,TRBV7-9,TRBD1,TRBJ1-1,TGTGCCAGCAGCTTAGTCTCTCATACGACAGGGCTAGCTTTCTTT,CASSLVSHTTGLAFF
once,TRBV4-1,TRBD2,TRBJ2-1,TGCGCCAGCAGCCAAACGGAGCGGGAGTCGTACGATGAGCAGTTCTTC,CASSQTERESYDEQFF
-,TRBV25-1,-,TRBJ2-7,TGTGCCAGCAGTGTGACAGCCTCCTACGAGCAGTACTTC,CASSVTASYEQYF
-,TRBV29-1,TRBD1,TRBJ1-5,TGCAGCGTCTGGACAGGGATTAGCAATCAGCCCCAGCATTTT,CSVWTGISNQPQHF
-,TRBV12-3/TRBV12-4,TRBD1,TRBJ1-2,TGTGCCAGCAGTTCCGGACAGGGTTATGGCTACACCTTC,CASSSGQGYGYTF
-,TRBV7-9,TRBD1,TRBJ1-6,TGTGCCAGCAGCTCCGACAGGGGGAATTCACCCCTCCACTTT,CASSSDRGNSPLHF
-,TRBV5-3,TRBD1,TRBJ1-2,TGTGCCAGAAGCCGGACAGGGAGGGTATTTAACTATGGCTACACCTTC,CARSRTGRVFNYGYTF
-,TRBV11-1,-,TRBJ2-3,TGTGCCAGCAGCTTAGCGAGGGGGTGGGCTGCAGATACGCAGTATTTT,CASSLARGWAADTQYF
-,TRBV7-2,TRBD1,TRBJ1-3,TGTGCCAGCAGCTTACCCGGGACAGGGGTGAGAAACACCATATATTTT,CASSLPGTGVRNTIYF
once,TRBV3-1/TRBV3-2,TRBD2,TRBJ2-1,TGTGCCAGCAGCCAATCAAACGGGAGGGCCTTCAATGAGCAGTTCTTC,CASSQSNGRAFNEQFF
-,TRBV6-1,-,TRBJ2-2,TGTGCCAGCAGTGAAGTAGCCCCGGGGACCGGGGAGCTGTTTTTT,CASSEVAPGTGELFF
once,TRBV27,-,TRBJ1-5,TGTGCCAGCAGTTCGGGGACATTCAATCAGCCCCAGCATTTT,CASSSGTFNQPQHF
-,TRBV4-3,-,TRBJ1-3,TGCGCCAGCAGCCAATATACAGGGCCCGCTACCTCTGGAAACACCATATATTTT,CASSQYTGPATSGNTIYF
-,TRBV11-1,-,TRBJ2-6,TGTGCCAGCAGCAACCAGGGGTCAGGGGCCAACGTCCTGACTTTC,CASSNQGSGANVLTF
-,TRBV28,-,TRBJ1-2,TGTGCCAGCAGTTTGGGAGGGGGGCCCTATGGCTACACCTTC,CASSLGGGPYGYTF
-,TRBV28,-,TRBJ1-4,TGTGCCAGCAGACGTCGGGGGAAGGAAAAACTGTTTTTT,CASRRRGKEKLFF
-,TRBV19,-,TRBJ2-5,TGTGCCAGTAGTATGAGGGTTAGGGAGACCCAGTACTTC,CASSMRVRETQYF
-,TRBV7-6,-,TRBJ1-6,TGTGCCAGCAGCTTTGGAGGTCCCCTCCACTTT,CASSFGGPLHF